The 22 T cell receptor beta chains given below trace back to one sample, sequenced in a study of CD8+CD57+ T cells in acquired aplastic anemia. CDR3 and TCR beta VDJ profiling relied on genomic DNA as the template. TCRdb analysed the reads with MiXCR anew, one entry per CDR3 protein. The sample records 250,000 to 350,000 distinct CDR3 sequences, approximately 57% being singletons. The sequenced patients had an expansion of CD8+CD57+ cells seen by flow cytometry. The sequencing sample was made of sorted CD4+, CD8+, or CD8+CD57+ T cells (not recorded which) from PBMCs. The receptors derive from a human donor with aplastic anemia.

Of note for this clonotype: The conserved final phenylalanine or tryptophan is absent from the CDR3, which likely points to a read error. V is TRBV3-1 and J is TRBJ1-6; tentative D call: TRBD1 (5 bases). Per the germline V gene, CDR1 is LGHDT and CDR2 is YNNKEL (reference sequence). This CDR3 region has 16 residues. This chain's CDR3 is CVSSSSGTSSFTILHS. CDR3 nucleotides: TGTGTCAGCAGCAGTTCCGGGACCTCGAGCTTCACGATACTCCACTCT.

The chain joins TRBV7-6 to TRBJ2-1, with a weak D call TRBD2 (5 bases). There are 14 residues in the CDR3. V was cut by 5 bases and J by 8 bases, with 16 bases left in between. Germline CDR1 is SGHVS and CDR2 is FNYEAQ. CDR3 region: CASSPSSVGDEQFF. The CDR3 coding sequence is TGTGCCAGCAGCCCCTCGTCGGTCGGGGATGAGCAGTTCTTC.

CDR3 amino acids: CASRRWGVNTGELFF. Written as DNA, the CDR3 is TGTGCCAGCAGACGATGGGGGGTGAACACCGGGGAGCTGTTTTTT. The chain couples TRBV2 to TRBJ2-2; TRBD2 is a possible D gene (6 bases). The V gene lost 6 bases and the J gene lost 1 base, with 12 bases spanning the gap. Germline CDR1 SNHLY, CDR2 FYNNEI. This CDR3 is 15 amino acids long.

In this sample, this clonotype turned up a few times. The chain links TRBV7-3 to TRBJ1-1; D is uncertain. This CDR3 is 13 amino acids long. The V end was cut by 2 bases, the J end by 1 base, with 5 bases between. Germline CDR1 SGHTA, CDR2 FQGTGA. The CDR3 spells CASSLSSNTEAFF. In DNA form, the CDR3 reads TGTGCCAGCAGCTTATCGTCGAACACTGAAGCTTTCTTT.

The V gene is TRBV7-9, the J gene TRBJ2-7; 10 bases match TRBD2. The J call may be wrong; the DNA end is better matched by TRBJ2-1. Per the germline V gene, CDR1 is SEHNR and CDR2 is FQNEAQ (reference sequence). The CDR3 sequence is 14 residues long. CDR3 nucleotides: TGTGCCAGCAGCTTAGTAGCGGGGGGCAATGAGCAGTTCTTC. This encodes CASSLVAGGNEQFF.

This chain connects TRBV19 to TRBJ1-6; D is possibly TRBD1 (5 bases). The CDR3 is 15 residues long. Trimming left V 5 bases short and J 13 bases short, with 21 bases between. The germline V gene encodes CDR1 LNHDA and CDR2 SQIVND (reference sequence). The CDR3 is CASSSAGLGVSPLHF. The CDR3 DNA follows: TGTGCCAGTAGTTCGGCTGGACTGGGGGTTTCCCCCCTCCACTTT.

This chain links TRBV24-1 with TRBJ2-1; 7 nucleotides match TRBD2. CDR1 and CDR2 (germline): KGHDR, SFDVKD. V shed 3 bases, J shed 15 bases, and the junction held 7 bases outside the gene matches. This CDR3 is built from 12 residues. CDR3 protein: CATSDVTSGTFF. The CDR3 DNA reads TGTGCCACCAGTGATGTGACAAGCGGGACGTTCTTC.

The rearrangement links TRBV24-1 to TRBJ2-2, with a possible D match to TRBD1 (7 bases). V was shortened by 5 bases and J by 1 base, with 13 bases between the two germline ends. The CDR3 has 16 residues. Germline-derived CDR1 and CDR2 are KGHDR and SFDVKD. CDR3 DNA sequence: TGTGCCACCAGTGCCGGCGGGACAGAGAACACCGGGGAGCTGTTTTTT. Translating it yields CATSAGGTENTGELFF.

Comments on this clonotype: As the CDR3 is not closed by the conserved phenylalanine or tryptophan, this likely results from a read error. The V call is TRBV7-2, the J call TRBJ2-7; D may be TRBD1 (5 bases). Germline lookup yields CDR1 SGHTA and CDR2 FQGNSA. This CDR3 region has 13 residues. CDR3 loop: CAGSRTFSYEQYL. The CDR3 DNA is TGTGCCGGCAGTCGGACATTCTCCTACGAGCAGTACCTC.

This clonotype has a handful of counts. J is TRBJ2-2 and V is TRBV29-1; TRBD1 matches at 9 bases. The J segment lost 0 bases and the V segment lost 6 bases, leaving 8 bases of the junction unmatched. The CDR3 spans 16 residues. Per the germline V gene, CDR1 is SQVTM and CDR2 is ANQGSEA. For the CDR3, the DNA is TGCAGCGTAGGGACAGGGTTTTTTTCGAACACCGGGGAGCTGTTTTTT. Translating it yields CSVGTGFFSNTGELFF.

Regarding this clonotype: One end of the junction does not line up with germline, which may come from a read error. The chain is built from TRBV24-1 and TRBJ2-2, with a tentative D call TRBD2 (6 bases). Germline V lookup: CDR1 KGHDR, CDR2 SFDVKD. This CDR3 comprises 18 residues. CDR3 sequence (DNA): TGTGCCACCGGTGATTGGGGAGGCCCCACAGGGAACACCGGGGAGCTGTTTTTT. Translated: CATGDWGGPTGNTGELFF.

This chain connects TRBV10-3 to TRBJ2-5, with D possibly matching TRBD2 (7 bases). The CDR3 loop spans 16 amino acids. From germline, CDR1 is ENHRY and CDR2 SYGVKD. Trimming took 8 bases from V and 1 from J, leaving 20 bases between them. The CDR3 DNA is TGTGCCATCTCGGCGGGGGCCAAAGCCTTCCAAGAGACCCAGTACTTC. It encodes CAISAGAKAFQETQYF.

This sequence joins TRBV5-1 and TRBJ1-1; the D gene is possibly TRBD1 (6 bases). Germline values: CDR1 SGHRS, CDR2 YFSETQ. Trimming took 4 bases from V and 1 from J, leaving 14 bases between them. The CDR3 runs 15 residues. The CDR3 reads CASSKMGGRNTEAFF. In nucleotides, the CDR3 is TGCGCCAGCAGCAAGATGGGGGGCAGGAACACTGAAGCTTTCTTT.

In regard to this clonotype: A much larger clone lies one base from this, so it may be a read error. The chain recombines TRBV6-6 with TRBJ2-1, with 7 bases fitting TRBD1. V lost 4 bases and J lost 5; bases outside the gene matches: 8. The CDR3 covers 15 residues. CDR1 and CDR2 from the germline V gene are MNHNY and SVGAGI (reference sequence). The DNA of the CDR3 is TGTGCCAGCAGTTCAACTTCGACAGGGCACAATGAGCAGTTCTTC. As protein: CASSSTSTGHNEQFF.

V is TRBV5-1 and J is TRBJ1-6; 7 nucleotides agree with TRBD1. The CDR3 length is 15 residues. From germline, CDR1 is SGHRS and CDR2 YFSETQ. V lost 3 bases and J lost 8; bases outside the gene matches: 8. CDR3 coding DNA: TGCGCCAGCAGCTACCAGACAGGGCGCGATTCACCCCTCCACTTT. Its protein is CASSYQTGRDSPLHF.

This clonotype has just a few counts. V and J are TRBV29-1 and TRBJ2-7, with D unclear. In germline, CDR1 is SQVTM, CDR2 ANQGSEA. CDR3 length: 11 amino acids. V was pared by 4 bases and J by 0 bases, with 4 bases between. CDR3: CSVGVSYEQYF. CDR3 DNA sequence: TGCAGCGTTGGGGTCTCCTACGAGCAGTACTTC.

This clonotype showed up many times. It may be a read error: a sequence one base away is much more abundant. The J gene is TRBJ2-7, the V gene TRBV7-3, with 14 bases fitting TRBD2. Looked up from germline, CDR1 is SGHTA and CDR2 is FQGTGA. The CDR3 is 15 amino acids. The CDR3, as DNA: TGTACCAGCAGCCTCGGGACTAGCGGGAGAGGGGAGCAGTACTTC. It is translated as CTSSLGTSGRGEQYF.

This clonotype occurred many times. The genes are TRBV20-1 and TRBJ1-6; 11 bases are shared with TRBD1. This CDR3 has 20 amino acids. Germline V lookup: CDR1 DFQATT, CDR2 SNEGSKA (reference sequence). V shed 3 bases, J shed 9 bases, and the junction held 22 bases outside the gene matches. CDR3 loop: CSARNFQPGQGEIISSPLHF. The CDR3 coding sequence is TGCAGTGCTAGGAATTTCCAGCCGGGACAGGGGGAAATTATCAGTTCACCCCTCCACTTT.

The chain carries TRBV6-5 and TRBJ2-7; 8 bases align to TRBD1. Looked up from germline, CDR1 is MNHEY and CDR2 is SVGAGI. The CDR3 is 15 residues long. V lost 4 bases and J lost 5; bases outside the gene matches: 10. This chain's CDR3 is CASSSLDRGVDEQYF. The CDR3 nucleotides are TGTGCCAGCAGTTCACTCGACAGGGGAGTTGACGAGCAGTACTTC.

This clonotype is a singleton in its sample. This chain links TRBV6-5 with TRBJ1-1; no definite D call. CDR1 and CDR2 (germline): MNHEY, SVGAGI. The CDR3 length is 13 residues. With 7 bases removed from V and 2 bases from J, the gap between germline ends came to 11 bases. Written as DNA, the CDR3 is TGTGCCAGCACCTTCCGGGAAAACACTGAAGCTTTCTTT. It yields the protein CASTFRENTEAFF.

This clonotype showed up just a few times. The CDR3 reads CATSSLELDSRVGQPQHF. The DNA for the CDR3 is TGTGCCACCAGCAGCCTCGAACTGGACAGTAGGGTGGGTCAGCCCCAGCATTTT. The chain carries TRBV15 and TRBJ1-5; tentatively, D is TRBD1 (6 bases). CDR1 is LNHNV, CDR2 YYDKDF, per germline (reference sequence). Trimming removed 3 bases from V and 6 bases from J, with 24 bases in between. There are 18 residues in the CDR3. The variable domain in full, completed from reference TRBV15 and TRBJ1-5, reads DAMVIQNPRYQVTQFGKPVTLSCSQTLNHNVMYWYQQKSSQAPKLLFHYYDKDFNNEADTPDNFQSRRPNTSFCFLDIRSPGLGDTAMYLCATSSLELDSRVGQPQHFGDGTRLSIL.

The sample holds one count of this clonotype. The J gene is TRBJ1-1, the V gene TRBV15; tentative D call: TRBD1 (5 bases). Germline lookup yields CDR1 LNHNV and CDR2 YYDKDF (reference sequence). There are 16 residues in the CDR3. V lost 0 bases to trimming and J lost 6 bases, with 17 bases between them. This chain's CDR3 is CATSRDLQGTRAEAFF. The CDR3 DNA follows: TGTGCCACCAGCAGAGATCTCCAGGGAACACGCGCTGAAGCTTTCTTT.